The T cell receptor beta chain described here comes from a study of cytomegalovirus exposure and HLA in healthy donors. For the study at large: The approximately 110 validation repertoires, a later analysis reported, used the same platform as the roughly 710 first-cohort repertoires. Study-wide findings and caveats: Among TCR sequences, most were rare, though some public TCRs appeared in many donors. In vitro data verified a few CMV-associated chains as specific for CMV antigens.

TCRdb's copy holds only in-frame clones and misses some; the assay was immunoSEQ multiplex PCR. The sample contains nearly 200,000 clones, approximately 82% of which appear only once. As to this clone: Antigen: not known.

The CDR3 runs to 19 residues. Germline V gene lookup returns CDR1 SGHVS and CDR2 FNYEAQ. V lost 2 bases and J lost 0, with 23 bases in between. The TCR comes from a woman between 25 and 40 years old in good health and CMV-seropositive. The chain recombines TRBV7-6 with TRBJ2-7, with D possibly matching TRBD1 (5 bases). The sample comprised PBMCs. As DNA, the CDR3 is TGTGCCAGCAGCTTACAAGTCGGCGTCCGACAGCAAAACTCCTACGAGCAGTACTTC. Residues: CASSLQVGVRQQNSYEQYF.